This T cell receptor beta chain was documented in a study of cytotoxic CD8 clonotypes in ibrutinib-treated CLL. Study information: Once patients had received a median approximately eleven months of treatment, range 6 to 36, response samples were obtained.

Study-wide findings and caveats: Rising at ibrutinib response, clonality subsequently fell back toward baseline at progression.

This CDR3 contains 12 residues. Repertoires were generated with immunoSEQ multiplex PCR, while TCRdb's copy carries only in-frame clones and drops some. The table lists about 76,000 clones, 83% of them singletons. Concerning this clone itself: The antigen is not known.

This receptor was obtained from a human donor with chronic lymphocytic leukemia. The material sequenced was PBMCs, taken after 24 months of ibrutinib treatment. The chain links TRBV21-1 to TRBJ1-2; the table's D gene call, TRBD1, was not cross checked with the DNA. TRBV21-1 counts as a pseudogene. The CDR3 region is CASSKTGGGYTF. The CDR3 DNA sequence: TGTGCCAGCAGCAAGACAGGAGGCGGCTACACCTTC.